This is a list of T cell receptor beta chains from one sample in a study of cytomegalovirus exposure and HLA in healthy donors. Produced via immunoSEQ multiplex PCR; TCRdb's table is partial and in-frame only. Of some 67,000 clones listed, approximately 75% were seen once; the top ten hold roughly 8%. The sequenced sample consisted of PBMCs. The origin of the receptors is a man in his sixties in good health and CMV-seropositive. CDR3s leave out the opening cysteine and the closing phenylalanine or tryptophan. Clone sizes are given selectively: once, few, many, or a class where the clone is expanded.

V gene	clone size	J gene	CDR3 protein
TRBV5-1	NA	TRBJ2-1	ASSAGLAGGTYNEQF
TRBV19	few	TRBJ1-2	ASSMLGAGYT
TRBV6-6	NA	TRBJ1-5	ASSLDRGKGGAAQH
TRBV11-2	NA	TRBJ2-1	ASKEQGYNEQF
TRBV4-1	NA	TRBJ2-3	ASSLTGSGTDTQY
TRBV5-1	NA	TRBJ2-7	ASSSGTGYEQY
TRBV6-6	NA	TRBJ2-7	AVGGKDASEQY
TRBV5-1	many	TRBJ2-2	ASSLEFRGRSNTGELF
TRBV4-1	NA	TRBJ2-5	ASSPSSLGAPETQY
TRBV6-5	few	NA	ASSYSRGQGWYEQY
TRBV11-2	NA	TRBJ1-3	ATSTGGSGNTIY
TRBV27	NA	TRBJ2-1	ASSRSSGSSYNEQF
TRBV11-2	NA	TRBJ2-7	ASSLDVRGEQY
TRBV29-1	NA	TRBJ1-1	SVERGRDTEAF
TRBV6-5	NA	TRBJ1-2	ASTDRGRFLSGYT
TRBV6-5	NA	TRBJ1-2	ASSPIGHSFYGYT
TRBV6-1	NA	TRBJ1-4	ASSPSWRGDEKLF
TRBV5-4	few	TRBJ2-7	ASSPTSDSYEQY